These 28 T cell receptor beta chains came from one sample sequenced in a study of T-cell reconstitution after alpha-beta-depleted transplantation in children. As it was prepared, the TCRbeta library received unique molecular identifiers. Using its own MiXCR run on the PCR reads, TCRdb lists one record per CDR3 protein. The sample has 250,000 to 300,000 distinct CDR3 sequences; nearly 8% are singletons. Whole-study findings and limits: The main origin of T-cell counts and diversity one year after transplant was newly produced T cells.

These TCRs' antigens remain unknown. The sample here was peripheral blood, taken 360 days after TCRalphabeta/CD19-depleted stem cell transplant. The receptors were sampled from a female patient between 2 and 15 years old who had a stem cell transplant for Fanconi anemia, so the T cells may come from the graft donor.

The rearrangement joins TRBV7-6 to TRBJ1-1; possible D gene TRBD1, 5 bases. Looked up from germline, CDR1 is SGHVS and CDR2 is FNYEAQ. CDR3 length: 15 residues. Trimming removed 2 bases from V and 4 bases from J, with 14 bases in between. DNA for the CDR3: TGTGCCAGCAGCTTAAGGGAGGGGAGTGGCACTGAAGCTTTCTTT. Its protein product is CASSLREGSGTEAFF. The whole variable domain, filled in from reference TRBV7-6 and TRBJ1-1, reads GAGVSQSPRYKVTKRGQDVALRCDPISGHVSLYWYRQALGQGPEFLTYFNYEAQQDKSGLPNDRFSAERPEGSISTLTIQRTEQRDSAMYRCASSLREGSGTEAFFGQGTRLTVV.

This clonotype came up a few times. V gene TRBV5-6 combines with J gene TRBJ2-3, with D hard to call. The CDR3 has 14 residues. V dropped 3 bases and J dropped 4 bases, with 12 bases sitting between them. Germline V gene data show CDR1 as SGHDT and CDR2 as YYEEEE. The DNA for the CDR3 is TGTGCCAGCAGCTCTCCCCCCTTTCCAGATACGCAGTATTTT. It yields the protein CASSSPPFPDTQYF.

Many counts were recorded for this clonotype. This chain links TRBV27 with TRBJ2-1, with D tentatively TRBD2 (6 bases). The V and J ends lost 5 bases and 3 bases respectively, with 20 bases between them. Looked up from germline, CDR1 is MNHEY and CDR2 is SMNVEV (reference sequence). CDR3 length: 17 residues. CDR3 nucleotides: TGTGCCAGCAGTCCCATTTTGGAGGGCCTAAGCTACAATGAGCAGTTCTTC. This codes for CASSPILEGLSYNEQFF.

This clonotype was counted ten times or more. The J gene is TRBJ2-2, the V gene TRBV29-1; D may match TRBD1 or TRBD2 (5 bases each). The CDR3 extends over 13 amino acids. The V end lost 7 bases, the J end lost 7 bases, and 16 bases lay between the germline ends. Germline loops: CDR1 SQVTM, CDR2 ANQGSEA. The CDR3 DNA is TGCAGCGCCGGGGCCAGTGGAGGCGGGGAGCTGTTTTTT. Translated: CSAGASGGGELFF.

At least ten counts were recorded for this clonotype. The chain recombines TRBV28 with TRBJ1-2; 9 nucleotides align to TRBD1. The CDR3 loop spans 13 amino acids. The V gene's germline CDR1 is MDHEN and CDR2 SYDVKM. V was pared by 10 bases and J by 4 bases, with 7 bases of the junction left unmatched. The CDR3 sequence is CATWDRALYGYTF. The CDR3 DNA sequence: TGTGCCACATGGGACAGGGCGCTCTATGGCTACACCTTC.

The sample holds many counts of this clonotype. The chain is built from TRBV6-5 and TRBJ2-5, with D possibly called TRBD1 or TRBD2 (5 bases each). Between the trimmed V and J ends, which lost 6 bases and 5 bases, there was a span of 19 bases. Looked up from germline, CDR1 is MNHEY and CDR2 is SVGAGI. This CDR3 has 15 amino acids. As DNA, the CDR3 is TGTGCCAGCAGCCGATGGGACCTGCATGGGGAGACCCAGTACTTC. Amino acids: CASSRWDLHGETQYF.

This clonotype occurred many times. The chain joins TRBV24-1 to TRBJ2-1, with D tentatively TRBD2 (6 bases). The germline CDR1 and CDR2 sequences are KGHDR and SFDVKD. Trimming removed 2 bases from V and 5 bases from J, with 15 bases in between. The CDR3 length is 16 residues. CDR3 protein: CATSDWGLPWNNEQFF. The CDR3 DNA reads TGTGCCACCAGTGATTGGGGACTCCCCTGGAACAATGAGCAGTTCTTC.

In its sample, this clonotype was seen many times. The chain uses TRBV24-1 and TRBJ2-2; D gene unclear. With 1 base removed from V and 0 bases from J, the gap between germline ends came to 8 bases. The CDR3 has 16 amino acids. Germline V lookup: CDR1 KGHDR, CDR2 SFDVKD. CDR3 protein: CATSDFGHANTGELFF. CDR3 coding DNA: TGTGCCACCAGTGATTTTGGGCACGCGAACACCGGGGAGCTGTTTTTT.

This clonotype was counted a few times. This chain uses TRBV7-2 with TRBJ2-3; TRBD2 aligns across 8 bases. V lost 0 bases to trimming and J lost 5 bases; unmatched junction nucleotides: 10. Germline V gene sequence: CDR1 SGHTA, CDR2 FQGNSA. The CDR3 is 17 amino acids. The DNA of the CDR3 is TGTGCCAGCAGCTTAGCTCCACTAGCGGCGTCACAAGATACGCAGTATTTT. Its translation: CASSLAPLAASQDTQYF.

In its sample, this clonotype was seen many times. The chain combines TRBV6-1 with TRBJ2-2, with TRBD2 matching 9 bases. Trimming removed 6 bases from V and 5 bases from J; junction bases left unmatched: 10. This CDR3 has 16 residues. Germline lookup yields CDR1 MNHNS and CDR2 SASEGT. The chain's CDR3 is CASSPSSRGGTGELFF. The CDR3 DNA reads TGTGCCAGCAGCCCCTCCTCGCGGGGGGGTACCGGGGAGCTGTTTTTT.

This clonotype was recorded at least ten times. The chain is built from TRBV5-1 and TRBJ1-1; maybe TRBD1 (5 bases). V dropped 5 bases and J dropped 3 bases, with 14 bases sitting between them. The germline V gene has CDR1 SGHRS and CDR2 YFSETQ. The CDR3 consists of 14 residues. This CDR3 is CASSFQGGYTEAFF. The CDR3 DNA is TGCGCCAGCAGTTTTCAGGGTGGATACACTGAAGCTTTCTTT.

This clonotype was seen ten or more times. As DNA, the CDR3 is TGTGCCATCAGTGGACAGGGGGCTGGGGCCAACGTCCTGACTTTC. This translates into CAISGQGAGANVLTF. The chain links TRBV10-3 to TRBJ2-6, with TRBD1 identical over 9 bases. The CDR3 spans 15 residues. Germline V gives CDR1 ENHRY, CDR2 SYGVKD. V shed 4 bases, J shed 2 bases, and the junction held 0 bases outside the gene matches.

This chain joins TRBV29-1 and TRBJ2-7; TRBD2 matches at 11 bases. Germline assignment: CDR1 SQVTM and CDR2 ANQGSEA. There are 13 residues in the CDR3. V was clipped by 7 bases and J by 3 bases; unmatched bases: 5. In DNA form, the CDR3 reads TGCAGCGCGGGACTAGCGGCAGGCTACGAGCAGTACTTC. Its protein product is CSAGLAAGYEQYF.

This clonotype has ten or more counts. The chain combines TRBV18 with TRBJ2-1; a possible D gene is TRBD1 (5 bases). Germline CDR1 and CDR2: KGHSH and LQKENI. There are 15 residues in the CDR3. V lost 3 bases to trimming and J lost 7 bases, with 16 bases between them. The CDR3 protein is CASSPPDMGRNEQFF. CDR3 nucleotides: TGTGCCAGCTCACCCCCGGACATGGGCAGGAATGAGCAGTTCTTC.

To note about this clonotype: A read error is possible here, since a much larger clone lies one base away. As the CDR3 is not closed by the conserved phenylalanine or tryptophan, this likely results from a read error. The J gene is TRBJ2-7, the V gene TRBV4-1; TRBD2 matches at 10 bases. CDR3 length: 17 amino acids. Per the germline V gene, CDR1 is MGHRA and CDR2 is YSYEKL. Trimming removed 2 bases from V and 6 bases from J; junction bases left unmatched: 13. CDR3 in DNA: TGCGCCAGCAGCCAATACCGCCTGACTAGCGGGTGGGCCGAGCAGTACTTA. Its protein is CASSQYRLTSGWAEQYL.

This clonotype was seen at least ten times. The V gene is TRBV29-1, the J gene TRBJ2-3; tentatively, D is TRBD1 (5 bases). Germline V gene sequence: CDR1 SQVTM, CDR2 ANQGSEA. The V gene lost 5 bases and the J gene lost 5 bases, with 20 bases spanning the gap. The CDR3 length is 15 residues. CDR3 region: CSVPRVDMSGDTQYF. The CDR3 DNA sequence: TGCAGCGTTCCCAGGGTGGACATGAGTGGAGATACGCAGTATTTT.

The chain recombines TRBV15 with TRBJ2-4; possibly TRBD1 for D (6 bases). V was trimmed by 1 base and J by 13 bases, leaving 20 bases between them. The germline gives CDR1 LNHNV, CDR2 YYDKDF (reference sequence). CDR3 length: 15 amino acids. CDR3 sequence: CATSRAAGETGTQYF. The CDR3 DNA reads TGTGCCACCAGCAGAGCGGCGGGTGAGACCGGGACACAGTACTTC.

This clonotype occurred many times. The chain is built from TRBV7-9 and TRBJ1-1; D gene unclear. V was trimmed by 0 bases and J by 2 bases, leaving 10 bases between them. This CDR3 has 15 residues. Per the germline V gene, CDR1 is SEHNR and CDR2 is FQNEAQ (reference sequence). The CDR3 reads CASSLALEGNTEAFF. The CDR3 bases are TGTGCCAGCAGCTTAGCATTGGAGGGAAACACTGAAGCTTTCTTT.

There are many counts of this clonotype. The genes are TRBV18 and TRBJ1-4, with D perhaps TRBD1 (6 bases). The V end lost 4 bases, the J end lost 8 bases, and 14 bases lay between the germline ends. The CDR3 is made up of 14 amino acids. Germline V CDR1 and CDR2: KGHSH, LQKENI. DNA of the CDR3: TGTGCCAGCTCACGGGCAGGGGAGGACGAAAAACTGTTTTTT. It is translated as CASSRAGEDEKLFF.

This clonotype was observed at least ten times. The chain links TRBV2 to TRBJ2-1; D uncertain. The V end lost 6 bases, the J end lost 2 bases, and 11 bases lay between the germline ends. Germline-derived CDR1 and CDR2 are SNHLY and FYNNEI. The CDR3 has 14 amino acids. CDR3 in amino acids: CASREQLTYNEQFF. As DNA, the CDR3 is TGTGCCAGCAGGGAGCAGCTTACCTACAATGAGCAGTTCTTC.

The chain employs TRBV3-1 and TRBJ2-5; D may be TRBD2 (5 bases). The germline V and J ends were trimmed by 4 bases and 1 base, with 10 bases remaining between them. This CDR3 has 14 amino acids. CDR1 is LGHDT and CDR2 is YNNKEL in the germline V gene (reference sequence). In DNA form, the CDR3 reads TGTGCCAGCAGCCCCACCGGGGTCCAAGAGACCCAGTACTTC. Translating gives CASSPTGVQETQYF.

The V and J genes are TRBV5-1 and TRBJ2-5; no reliable D call. Judging by the DNA end, TRBJ2-1 fits better; the J call may be wrong. This CDR3 has 13 amino acids. Germline lookup yields CDR1 SGHRS and CDR2 YFSETQ. The CDR3: CASSLTPQETQFF. CDR3 nucleotides: TGCGCCAGCAGCTTAACACCACAAGAGACCCAGTTCTTC.

This clonotype was seen many times. The V and J genes are TRBV5-1 and TRBJ2-7, with D possibly TRBD1 on 5 matching bases. Per germline, CDR1 SGHRS and CDR2 YFSETQ. The CDR3 runs 16 residues. V was cut by 4 bases and J by 7 bases, with 24 bases left in between. The CDR3 is CASSARQLGTSSEQYF. The CDR3 DNA is TGCGCCAGCAGCGCTCGACAGTTAGGAACTTCATCAGAGCAGTACTTC.

This clonotype was counted at least ten times. The rearrangement uses TRBV11-2 and TRBJ2-1; a weak D match, TRBD1 (5 bases). Germline V gene sequence: CDR1 SGHAT, CDR2 FQNNGV. The V end lost 5 bases, the J end lost 0 bases, and 11 bases lay between the germline ends. CDR3 length equals 15 residues. CDR3 sequence reads: CASSLQVSSYNEQFF. The DNA for the CDR3 is TGTGCCAGCAGCCTACAGGTCAGCTCCTACAATGAGCAGTTCTTC.

The chain is built from TRBV20-1 and TRBJ1-1; 11 bases line up with TRBD1. J lost 0 bases, V lost 2 bases, and 5 bases had no gene match. Germline V gene lookup returns CDR1 DFQATT and CDR2 SNEGSKA (reference sequence). The CDR3 extends over 16 amino acids. In DNA, the CDR3 is TGCAGTGCTAGATTTGGGACAGGGGGAATGAACACTGAAGCTTTCTTT. The encoded protein is CSARFGTGGMNTEAFF.

Concerning this clonotype: The junction does not match germline at one end; this may be a read error. The chain employs TRBV6-5 and TRBJ1-1, with D unclear. CDR1 is MNHEY, CDR2 SVGAGI, per germline. The CDR3 covers 13 residues. CDR3 region: CASSYTGNTEAFF. The CDR3 nucleotides are TGTGCCAGCAGTTATACGGGGAACACGGAAGCTTTCTTT.

This clonotype was detected many times. This chain joins TRBV12-3 or TRBV12-4 and TRBJ2-7, with 12 bases matching TRBD1. The CDR3 runs to 15 residues. V shed 4 bases and J 5 bases; nucleotides not matched to a gene: 6. This CDR3 is CASSSPGQGAHEQYF. The CDR3 nucleotides read TGTGCCAGCAGTTCACCGGGACAGGGGGCCCACGAGCAGTACTTC.

This rearrangement joins TRBV27 to TRBJ1-5; perhaps TRBD1 as D (5 bases). The CDR3 has 16 amino acids. Germline V gene data show CDR1 as MNHEY and CDR2 as SMNVEV (reference sequence). The V end was cut by 0 bases, the J end by 3 bases, with 12 bases between. The CDR3 bases are TGTGCCAGCAGTTTATCGAGTCCAGGGTACAATCAGCCCCAGCATTTT. Translation: CASSLSSPGYNQPQHF.